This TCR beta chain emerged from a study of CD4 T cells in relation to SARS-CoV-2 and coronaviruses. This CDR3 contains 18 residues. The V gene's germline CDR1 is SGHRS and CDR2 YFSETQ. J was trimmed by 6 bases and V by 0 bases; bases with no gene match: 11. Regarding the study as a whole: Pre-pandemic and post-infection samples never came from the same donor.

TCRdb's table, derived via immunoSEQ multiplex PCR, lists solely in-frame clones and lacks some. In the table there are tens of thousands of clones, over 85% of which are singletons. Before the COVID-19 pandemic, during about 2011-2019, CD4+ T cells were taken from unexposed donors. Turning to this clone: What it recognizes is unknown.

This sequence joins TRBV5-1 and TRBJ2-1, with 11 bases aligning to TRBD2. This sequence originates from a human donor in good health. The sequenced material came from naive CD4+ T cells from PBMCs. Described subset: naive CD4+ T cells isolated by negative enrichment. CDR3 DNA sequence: TGCGCCAGCAGCTTGGTGGGTCGAGTCGGGACTAGCGGCAATGAGCAGTTCTTC. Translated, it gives CASSLVGRVGTSGNEQFF.